These 23 T cell receptor beta chains were all obtained from the same sample, sequenced in a study of cytomegalovirus exposure and HLA in healthy donors. 60 Vbeta and 13 Jbeta primers were used in PCR. The assay was immunoSEQ multiplex PCR, and TCRdb's table has in-frame clones only and misses some. The sample consists of about 150,000 clones, more than 75% of them appearing once. The sequenced sample consisted of PBMCs. Receptors originate from a man under 40 in good health and CMV-seronegative.

The chain joins TRBV7-2 to TRBJ2-7; the match to TRBD2 covers 11 bases. V shed 1 base and J 4 bases; nucleotides not matched to a gene: 3. The CDR3 has 15 amino acids. CDR1 and CDR2 from the germline V gene are SGHTA and FQGNSA. CDR3 coding DNA: TGTGCCAGCAGCTTAGTGGGGACTAGCGGTTACGAGCAGTACTTC. It encodes CASSLVGTSGYEQYF.

V and J are TRBV7-7 and TRBJ2-3, with 11 bases matching TRBD1. Germline V gene lookup returns CDR1 SSHAT and CDR2 FNYEAQ (reference sequence). Trimming took 5 bases from V and 5 from J; bases not matched to a gene: 3. The CDR3 totals 14 residues. Here the CDR3 DNA reads TGTGCCAGCAGCGAGGGACAGGGGGTAGATACGCAGTATTTT. It codes for CASSEGQGVDTQYF. Full variable domain (rest looked up from reference TRBV7-7 and TRBJ2-3): GAGVSQSPRYKVTKRGQDVTLRCDPISSHATLYWYQQALGQGPEFLTYFNYEAQPDKSGLPSDRFSAERPEGSISTLTIQRTEQRDSAMYRCASSEGQGVDTQYFGPGTRLTVL.

The V call is TRBV18, the J call TRBJ2-5; 8 nucleotides match TRBD2. Germline V CDR1 and CDR2: KGHSH, LQKENI. This CDR3 has 17 amino acids. The V segment lost 0 bases and the J segment 5 bases; nucleotides outside the gene matches: 11. The CDR3 protein is CASSPPGLAGKGETQYF. CDR3 bases: TGTGCCAGCTCACCACCGGGTCTAGCGGGCAAGGGGGAGACCCAGTACTTC.

V gene TRBV23-1 combines with J gene TRBJ1-1; maybe TRBD1 (6 bases). TRBV23-1 is an open reading frame whose function is uncertain. V was shortened by 7 bases and J by 3 bases, with 12 bases between the two germline ends. This CDR3 comprises 13 residues. Here the CDR3 reads CASTQGIDTEAFF. The DNA for the CDR3 is TGCGCCAGCACCCAGGGGATCGACACTGAAGCTTTCTTT.

The chain has TRBV4-1 and TRBJ2-7; 9 bases fit TRBD2. This CDR3 region has 15 residues. Germline loops: CDR1 MGHRA, CDR2 YSYEKL. V lost 4 bases and J lost 4; bases outside the gene matches: 8. CDR3 amino acids: CASSPMGAGGYEQYF. CDR3 DNA: TGCGCCAGCAGCCCGATGGGAGCGGGAGGTTACGAGCAGTACTTC.

This rearrangement joins TRBV21-1 to TRBJ2-1; TRBD2 is taken as the D call from the table, unchecked against the DNA. TRBV21-1 is reported as a pseudogene. This CDR3 is built from 22 residues. CDR3 amino acids: CASSKARGREGWTSSSYNEQFF. The CDR3 coding sequence is TGTGCCAGCAGCAAAGCGCGGGGACGAGAGGGTTGGACCAGTAGCTCCTACAATGAGCAGTTCTTC.

The chain's CDR3 is CASSATYERTSTDTQYF. In DNA form, the CDR3 reads TGTGCCAGCAGCGCAACATACGAGCGGACTAGCACAGATACGCAGTATTTT. V gene TRBV9 combines with J gene TRBJ2-3, with D possibly matching TRBD2 (5 bases). Trimming stripped 3 bases from V and 0 bases from J, with 17 bases between. CDR1 and CDR2 (germline): SGDLS, YYNGEE. The CDR3 is 17 residues long.

The V call is TRBV28, the J call TRBJ2-7; 8 bases map to TRBD1. V trimming: 6 bases; J trimming: 5 bases; junction bases outside the gene matches: 3. From germline, CDR1 is MDHEN and CDR2 SYDVKM. The CDR3 contains 12 residues. This CDR3 is CASSQTGDEQYF. For the CDR3, the DNA is TGTGCCAGCAGCCAGACAGGGGACGAGCAGTACTTC.

The chain uses TRBV30 and TRBJ1-2, with 10 nucleotides matching TRBD1. Looked up from germline, CDR1 is GTSNPN and CDR2 is SVGIG (reference sequence). This CDR3 has 14 amino acids. Trimming removed 3 bases from V and 0 bases from J; junction bases left unmatched: 1. The chain's CDR3 is CAWSGQGANYGYTF. For the CDR3, the DNA is TGTGCCTGGAGCGGACAGGGGGCTAACTATGGCTACACCTTC.

The V and J genes are TRBV5-8 and TRBJ2-1, with 12 bases aligning to TRBD2. The CDR3 runs to 20 residues. CDR1 and CDR2 (germline): SGHTS, YDEGEE. Trimming removed 0 bases from V and 0 bases from J; junction bases left unmatched: 10. The CDR3 coding sequence is TGTGCCAGCAGCTTGGTACGGACTAGCGGGACCTCAGGCTCCTACAATGAGCAGTTCTTC. This codes for CASSLVRTSGTSGSYNEQFF.

Regarding this clone: A read error may produce the germline difference seen at one junction end. The chain is built from TRBV7-9 and TRBJ2-7, with unresolved D. The CDR3 has 12 residues. CDR1 and CDR2 (germline): SEHNR, FQNEAQ (reference sequence). CDR3 in DNA: TGTTCCAGCAGAGACGCGGCAGACGAGCAGTACTTC. This codes for CSSRDAADEQYF.

The chain links TRBV28 to TRBJ2-7; TRBD2 aligns across 10 bases. The CDR3 totals 16 residues. In germline, CDR1 is MDHEN, CDR2 SYDVKM. With V trimmed by 5 bases and J by 3 bases, 10 bases remained unmatched. The CDR3 coding sequence is TGTGCCAGCAGTGGACTTCGACCTAGCGGGAGCTACGAGCAGTACTTC. Protein: CASSGLRPSGSYEQYF.

The chain is built from TRBV30 and TRBJ2-2; no clear D. The CDR3 consists of 13 residues. Looked up from germline, CDR1 is GTSNPN and CDR2 is SVGIG (reference sequence). V gave up 5 bases and J gave up 5 bases, with 12 bases separating them. CDR3 region: CAWVSHGTGELFF. The DNA for the CDR3 is TGTGCCTGGGTATCACACGGGACCGGGGAGCTGTTTTTT.

CDR3 DNA: TGTGCCAGCAGTGGACAAGCGGGAGGGCCCGAGCAGTACTTC. Translation: CASSGQAGGPEQYF. This chain links TRBV6-1 with TRBJ2-7; 10 nucleotides agree with TRBD2. From germline, CDR1 is MNHNS and CDR2 SASEGT. This CDR3 region has 14 residues. V shed 4 bases, J shed 6 bases, and the junction held 6 bases outside the gene matches.

This clone showed up just once. This chain links TRBV30 with TRBJ2-7, with no clear D. CDR3 length equals 11 residues. Germline V gives CDR1 GTSNPN, CDR2 SVGIG (reference sequence). Between the trimmed V and J ends, which lost 5 bases and 3 bases, there was a span of 8 bases. CDR3 residues: CAWASYYEQYF. The CDR3 DNA reads TGTGCCTGGGCCTCCTACTACGAGCAGTACTTC. The whole variable domain, remainder taken from reference TRBV30 and TRBJ2-7, is SQTIHQWPATLVQPVGSPLSLECTVEGTSNPNLYWYRQAAGRGLQLLFYSVGIGQISSEVPQNLSASRPQDRQFILSSKKLLLSDSGFYLCAWASYYEQYFGPGTRLTVT.

The chain has TRBV12-2 and TRBJ2-1; the D call in the table, TRBD2, was not verified against the DNA. TRBV12-2 is marked as a pseudogene. This CDR3 has 19 amino acids. As DNA, the CDR3 is TGTGCAAGTCGCCCGAGGGGAATAGTCGGGCTAGCGGGAGGAAATGAGCAGTTCTTC. Protein product: CASRPRGIVGLAGGNEQFF.

The chain uses TRBV28 and TRBJ1-5, with D tentatively TRBD1 (6 bases). This CDR3 spans 12 amino acids. The V and J ends lost 8 bases and 2 bases respectively, with 7 bases between them. CDR1 is MDHEN and CDR2 is SYDVKM in the germline V gene. The CDR3 spells CASWTGNQPQHF. CDR3 DNA sequence: TGTGCCAGCTGGACAGGCAATCAGCCCCAGCATTTT. The entire variable domain, with the rest obtained from reference TRBV28 and TRBJ1-5, is as follows: DVKVTQSSRYLVKRTGEKVFLECVQDMDHENMFWYRQDPGLGLRLIYFSYDVKMKEKGDIPEGYSVSREKKERFSLILESASTNQTSMYLCASWTGNQPQHFGDGTRLSIL.

The rearrangement links TRBV29-1 to TRBJ2-1; 14 positions match TRBD2. The ends lost 0 bases at V and 1 base at J; junction bases unmatched: 5. Germline V lookup: CDR1 SQVTM, CDR2 ANQGSEA. CDR3 size: 18 residues. CDR3: CSVEDGTSGSWSYNEQFF. Here the CDR3 DNA reads TGCAGCGTTGAAGACGGGACTAGCGGGAGCTGGTCCTACAATGAGCAGTTCTTC.

The chain uses TRBV30 and TRBJ2-3; TRBD2 matches at 7 bases. This CDR3 has 14 residues. J was trimmed by 6 bases and V by 4 bases; bases with no gene match: 10. CDR1 is GTSNPN, CDR2 SVGIG, per germline (reference sequence). For the CDR3, the DNA is TGTGCCTGGAATCTAGCTAGCGGCAAGGATACGCAGTATTTT. It is translated as CAWNLASGKDTQYF.

The V and J genes are TRBV29-1 and TRBJ1-3; no clear D. Germline CDR1 reads SQVTM; CDR2 reads ANQGSEA. The ends were cut back, 0 bases at V and 9 bases at J, with 12 bases in the middle. This CDR3 has 13 amino acids. The CDR3 nucleotides read TGCAGCGTTGAAGATCCGTCTGAGGGCACCATATATTTT. It specifies CSVEDPSEGTIYF.

This chain connects TRBV9 to TRBJ2-7, with 7 bases matching TRBD1. Trimming removed 3 bases from V and 2 bases from J; junction bases left unmatched: 5. In germline, CDR1 is SGDLS, CDR2 YYNGEE. The CDR3 consists of 14 residues. CDR3 sequence: CASSAGTATYEQYF. In nucleotides, the CDR3 is TGTGCCAGCAGCGCCGGGACAGCAACCTACGAGCAGTACTTC.

The rearrangement uses TRBV9 and TRBJ2-6, with unresolved D. Trimming cost V 4 bases and J 0 bases, with 11 bases left between them. CDR1 is SGDLS and CDR2 is YYNGEE in the germline V gene. The CDR3 runs 16 residues. The CDR3 here is CASSPRTFSGANVLTF. The CDR3 DNA follows: TGTGCCAGCAGCCCTCGCACTTTCTCTGGGGCCAACGTCCTGACTTTC.

This chain connects TRBV5-4 to TRBJ1-4; 8 bases are shared with TRBD1. CDR3 length: 15 amino acids. V dropped 0 bases and J dropped 6; count of bases not matched to a gene: 4. CDR1 SGHNT and CDR2 YYREEE come from the germline V gene (reference sequence). The CDR3 DNA sequence: TGTGCCAGCAGCTTGGCCTTGGGACAGGATGAAAAACTGTTTTTT. This gives the protein CASSLALGQDEKLFF.